A selection of T cell receptor beta chains follows, all from one sample in a study of OX40 agonist ivuxolimab in advanced cancers. Sequencing was performed with immunoSEQ multiplex PCR; in TCRdb, only in-frame clones are kept and a portion is missing. Of over 150,000 clones listed, around 94% are singletons. The sample here was CD4+ or CD8+ T cells sorted from blood, taken in a trial of the OX40 agonist ivuxolimab. These receptors all come from an adult with an advanced solid tumor such as melanoma, head and neck, liver or kidney cancer. The CDR3 runs from the conserved cysteine through the conserved F or W. The order of the fields is D gene, V gene, J gene, CDR3 DNA, CDR3 protein. D genes are given only for firm matches.

>TRBD2|TRBV6-1|TRBJ2-3
TGTGCCAGCAGTATAGGGACTAGCAGGACAGATACGCAGTATTTT
CASSIGTSRTDTQYF
>-|TRBV11-2|TRBJ2-2
TGTGCCAGCAGCTCCTACGTCAACCGGGCCCCCTTGGCGTCCGGGGAGCTGTTTTTT
CASSSYVNRAPLASGELFF
>TRBD1|TRBV6-5|TRBJ2-2
TGTGCCAGCAGCCACAAACAGGGGGCCACCGGGGAGCTGTTTTTT
CASSHKQGATGELFF
>TRBD1|TRBV7-9|TRBJ1-2
TGTGCCAGCAGCCAAGGGGGCCCACTCTATGGCTACACCTTC
CASSQGGPLYGYTF
>-|TRBV10-3|TRBJ1-5
TGTGCCATCAGTGACGGGATGGGAGGGAGCAATCAGCCCCAGCATTTT
CAISDGMGGSNQPQHF
>-|TRBV5-4|TRBJ2-7
TGTGCCAGCAGCTCCACTAGCCTCGGGAGCTACGAGCAGTACTTC
CASSSTSLGSYEQYF
>-|TRBV10-3|TRBJ1-2
TGTGCCATCAGTGATCAGGCGGCGGGGGGCTATGGCTACACCTTC
CAISDQAAGGYGYTF
>-|TRBV19|TRBJ1-5
TGTGCCAGTAGTAAAGGAGGGTTTCAGCCCCAGCATTTT
CASSKGGFQPQHF
>-|TRBV19|TRBJ1-1
TGTGCCAGTAGTAAGAGGGGAATAGTTGAAGCTTTCTTT
CASSKRGIVEAFF
>-|TRBV7-2|TRBJ1-6
TGTGCCAGCAGCCCTCGAGGGTCCGATTCACCCCTCCACTTT
CASSPRGSDSPLHF
>TRBD2|TRBV5-1|TRBJ2-1
TGCGCCAGCAGCTTGGTTGGGACTAGCGGGGATGAGCAGTTCTTC
CASSLVGTSGDEQFF